The 17 T cell receptor beta chains presented below share a single source sample, sequenced in a study of T cells in Graves' hyperthyroidism and ophthalmopathy. Authors of the study amplified TCR beta CDR3 regions from RNA transcripts. Using the HTBI primer set, a first-round RT-PCR was run on the TCR CDR3. A single record per CDR3 protein comes from TCRdb applying MiXCR to the multiplex PCR reads. The sample records almost 250,000 distinct CDR3 sequences, around 24% being singletons. The material sequenced was blood. The receptors derive from a woman between 40 and 50 years old with Graves' ophthalmopathy.

This clonotype was seen more than once but under ten times. The chain carries TRBV6-5 and TRBJ2-5; D call uncertain. The CDR3 loop spans 16 amino acids. V gave up 0 bases and J gave up 1 base, with 12 bases separating them. Germline V lookup: CDR1 MNHEY, CDR2 SVGAGI. This CDR3 reads CASSYSWSRSQETQYF. The CDR3 region has the DNA TGTGCCAGCAGTTACTCGTGGTCGCGCAGCCAAGAGACCCAGTACTTC.

The J gene is TRBJ2-2, the V gene TRBV11-2; the match to TRBD2 covers 10 bases. The CDR3 is 16 residues long. CDR1 is SGHAT and CDR2 is FQNNGV in the germline V gene. Trimming removed 2 bases from V and 1 base from J; junction bases left unmatched: 1. The CDR3 loop is CASSLLAGGNTGELFF. In DNA, the CDR3 is TGTGCCAGCAGCTTATTAGCGGGAGGGAACACCGGGGAGCTGTTTTTT.

This clonotype was detected many times. This rearrangement joins TRBV5-1 to TRBJ2-5, with a tentative D call TRBD1 (6 bases). Germline CDR1 reads SGHRS; CDR2 reads YFSETQ. The V end lost 6 bases, the J end lost 5 bases, and 14 bases lay between the germline ends. CDR3 length: 13 residues. In DNA form, the CDR3 reads TGCGCCAGCACCCGGGACATTGCGGAGACCCAGTACTTC. This gives the protein CASTRDIAETQYF. Full variable domain (rest looked up from reference TRBV5-1 and TRBJ2-5): KAGVTQTPRYLIKTRGQQVTLSCSPISGHRSVSWYQQTPGQGLQFLFEYFSETQRNKGNFPGRFSGRQFSNSRSEMNVSTLELGDSALYLCASTRDIAETQYFGPGTRLLVL.

A few counts support this clonotype. The genes are TRBV7-2 and TRBJ2-7; no clear D. The CDR3 is 13 residues long. Looked up from germline, CDR1 is SGHTA and CDR2 is FQGNSA. V was trimmed by 5 bases and J by 0 bases, leaving 8 bases between them. Here the CDR3 DNA reads TGTGCCAGCAGCAACTCTCCCTCCTACGAGCAGTACTTC. Its translation is CASSNSPSYEQYF.

This chain joins TRBV5-1 and TRBJ1-1; 9 bases line up with TRBD1. The ends lost 4 bases at V and 7 bases at J; junction bases unmatched: 11. The CDR3 has 15 residues. Germline V gene lookup returns CDR1 SGHRS and CDR2 YFSETQ. CDR3 residues: CASSRDRAKHSEAFF. The CDR3 DNA follows: TGCGCCAGCAGCCGGGACAGGGCCAAGCACAGTGAAGCTTTCTTT. The full variable domain, in which reference TRBV5-1 and TRBJ1-1 provide the parts outside the CDR3, is KAGVTQTPRYLIKTRGQQVTLSCSPISGHRSVSWYQQTPGQGLQFLFEYFSETQRNKGNFPGRFSGRQFSNSRSEMNVSTLELGDSALYLCASSRDRAKHSEAFFGQGTRLTVV.

Only one count was recorded for this clonotype. The V call is TRBV6-2 or TRBV6-3, the J call TRBJ2-7; D not resolved. The germline V and J ends were trimmed by 5 bases and 0 bases, with 11 bases remaining between them. Germline V gives CDR1 MNHEY, CDR2 SVGEGT. The CDR3 has 14 residues. DNA for the CDR3: TGTGCCAGCAGTCCCGACACCTCCTCCTACGAGCAGTACTTC. It encodes CASSPDTSSYEQYF.

This clonotype has a count of ten or more. The chain combines TRBV19 with TRBJ2-7; 9 nucleotides line up with TRBD2. Germline loops: CDR1 LNHDA, CDR2 SQIVND (reference sequence). V lost 6 bases and J lost 6; bases outside the gene matches: 15. The CDR3 spans 16 residues. The CDR3 DNA sequence: TGTGCCAGTAGCCCGGGGGGGCTAGCGGGAAGAGGCGAGCAGTACTTC. This translates into CASSPGGLAGRGEQYF.

This clonotype has a count of ten or more. The genes are TRBV4-2 and TRBJ1-2; D might be TRBD1 (6 bases). Per the germline V gene, CDR1 is LGHNA and CDR2 is YNFKEQ. With 1 base removed from V and 4 bases from J, the gap between germline ends came to 10 bases. This CDR3 has 14 residues. CDR3 protein: CASSQVTGAYGYTF. As DNA, the CDR3 is TGTGCCAGCAGCCAAGTTACGGGGGCCTATGGCTACACCTTC.

The genes are TRBV28 and TRBJ2-7, with D unclear. This CDR3 has 11 residues. Trimming removed 6 bases at V and 5 bases at J, with 8 bases between. Per germline, CDR1 MDHEN and CDR2 SYDVKM. In nucleotides, the CDR3 is TGTGCCAGCAGGTATCTAAACGAGCAGTACTTC. This gives the protein CASRYLNEQYF.

This clonotype was picked up many times. The rearrangement uses TRBV27 and TRBJ2-7; 8 nucleotides align to TRBD1. CDR1 MNHEY and CDR2 SMNVEV come from the germline V gene (reference sequence). Trimming at V came to 2 bases and at J to 2 bases, leaving 5 bases not matched to a gene. This CDR3 comprises 15 residues. CDR3 residues: CASSLVLGQAYEQYF. DNA of the CDR3: TGTGCCAGCAGTTTAGTTCTGGGACAGGCCTACGAGCAGTACTTC.

This clonotype showed up just a few times. The chain has TRBV29-1 and TRBJ2-2; 7 positions match TRBD2. CDR3 size: 16 residues. Germline CDR1 is SQVTM and CDR2 is ANQGSEA. J lost 1 base, V lost 4 bases, and 9 bases had no gene match. Written as DNA, the CDR3 is TGCAGCGTTGCAAGATACAGCGGGAAGAACACCGGGGAGCTGTTTTTT. The encoded protein is CSVARYSGKNTGELFF.

This clonotype was picked up many times. A much larger clone lies one base from this, so it may be a read error. The chain joins TRBV29-1 to TRBJ1-1; D not resolved. CDR3 length: 8 amino acids. Germline V CDR1 and CDR2: SQVTM, ANQGSEA. In DNA, the CDR3 is TGCAGCGTTGATGGAGCTTCCTTT. Encoded protein: CSVDGASF.

In its sample, this clonotype was seen many times. The rearrangement uses TRBV7-3 and TRBJ2-2; D uncertain. This CDR3 spans 14 amino acids. V shed 2 bases and J shed 2 bases, with 6 bases lying between them. Germline values: CDR1 SGHTA, CDR2 FQGTGA. The chain's CDR3 is CASSLAVNTGELFF. CDR3 DNA: TGTGCCAGCAGCTTAGCGGTTAACACCGGGGAGCTGTTTTTT.

This chain joins TRBV6-2 or TRBV6-3 and TRBJ1-5; D not certain. Germline CDR1 is MNHEY and CDR2 is SVGEGT. The CDR3 sequence is 16 residues long. Deletions cut 6 bases from V and 7 bases from J, with 22 bases between. The DNA of the CDR3 is TGTGCCAGCAGCTTCCCTCGGGCGTCGGGAGGCCAGCCCCAGCATTTT. Protein product: CASSFPRASGGQPQHF.

At least ten counts were recorded for this clonotype. Here the CDR3 reads CASSPSHATGELFF. The DNA for the CDR3 is TGTGCCAGCAGTCCATCACATGCCACCGGGGAGCTGTTTTTT. The rearrangement uses TRBV12-3 or TRBV12-4 and TRBJ2-2; D is undetermined. The CDR3 is made up of 14 amino acids. V was pared by 5 bases and J by 4 bases, with 11 bases between.

In its sample, this clonotype was seen many times. This rearrangement joins TRBV6-5 to TRBJ2-7; TRBD2 is a possible D gene (5 bases). This CDR3 is 15 amino acids long. The germline gives CDR1 MNHEY, CDR2 SVGAGI. V was pared by 4 bases and J by 4 bases, with 17 bases between. The CDR3 DNA sequence: TGTGCCAGCAGTTCCCGACTGGGCGGGCGATACGAGCAGTACTTC. Its translation is CASSSRLGGRYEQYF.

This clonotype has at least ten counts. The genes are TRBV3-1 and TRBJ1-2; 7 bases align to TRBD1. The CDR3 is 14 amino acids. J lost 2 bases, V lost 2 bases, and 2 bases had no gene match. Looked up from germline, CDR1 is LGHDT and CDR2 is YNNKEL (reference sequence). The CDR3 DNA sequence: TGTGCCAGCAGCCAACAACAGGGGAACTATGGCTACACCTTC. The encoded protein is CASSQQQGNYGYTF.